This entry describes one T cell receptor (beta chain). Specified time point: patch test 1, 2 weeks after DPC sensitization. Specified treatment: therapeutic diphenylcyclopropenone sensitization with weekly scalp DPC. Alopecia patients deemed DPC-suitable, aged 18 to 70, excluding pregnancy. The sample originates from a study of human T cells and chemical hapten exposure. MiXCR was run by TCRdb on the RACE reads, yielding one entry per CDR3 protein. This sample carries approximately 350,000 distinct CDR3 sequences, about 7% of them seen once, and the ten largest clones take 7.5% to 9%. This CDR3 has 14 amino acids. Losses at the gene ends were 2 bases for V and 2 bases for J; bases not matched to a gene: 2. The germline V gene encodes CDR1 MNHNY and CDR2 SVGAGI (reference sequence).

The sequences come from whole blood, collected in connection with sensitization to the hapten diphenylcyclopropenone (DPC). The chain is built from TRBV6-6 and TRBJ2-5; 7 bases line up with TRBD1. The clonotype comes from a woman in her late teens or twenties with alopecia areata. Some clones in this sample may be carry-over from other donors' samples. The CDR3 loop reads CASSYQGQQETQYF. CDR3 DNA sequence: TGTGCCAGCAGTTACCAGGGACAGCAAGAGACCCAGTACTTC.